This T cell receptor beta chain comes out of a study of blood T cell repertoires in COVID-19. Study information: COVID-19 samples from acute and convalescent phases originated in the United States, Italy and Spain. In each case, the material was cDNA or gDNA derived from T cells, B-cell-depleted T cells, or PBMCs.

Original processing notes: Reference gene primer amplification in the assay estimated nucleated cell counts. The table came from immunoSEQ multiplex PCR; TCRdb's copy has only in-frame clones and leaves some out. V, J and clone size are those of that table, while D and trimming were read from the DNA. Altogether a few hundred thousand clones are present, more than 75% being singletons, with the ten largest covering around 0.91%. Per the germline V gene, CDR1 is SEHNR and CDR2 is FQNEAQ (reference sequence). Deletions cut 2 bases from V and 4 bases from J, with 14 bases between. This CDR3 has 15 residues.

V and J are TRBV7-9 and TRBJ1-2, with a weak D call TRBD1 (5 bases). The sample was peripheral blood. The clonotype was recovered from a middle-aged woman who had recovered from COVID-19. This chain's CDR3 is CASSLREGRAYGYTF. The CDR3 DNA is TGTGCCAGCAGCTTACGGGAGGGCAGGGCCTATGGCTACACCTTC.